The 30 T cell receptor beta chains below were found in one sample sequenced in a study of control samples from healthy donors and cancer patients. Profiling relied on immunoSEQ multiplex PCR, and the TCRdb table lists in-frame clones only, not all of them. The repertoire holds around 100,000 clones, with around 89% as singletons. Input material: PBMCs. The receptors here all came from a man aged 60 to 75 with lung cancer.

The rearrangement uses TRBV18 and TRBJ2-1; 8 positions match TRBD2. There are 16 residues in the CDR3. J gave up 4 bases and V 3 bases, and 8 bases lay outside the gene matches. CDR1 is KGHSH and CDR2 is LQKENI in the germline V gene. CDR3 sequence (DNA): TGTGCCAGCTCACCCGTGATTACTAGCGGATACAATGAGCAGTTCTTC. Translation: CASSPVITSGYNEQFF.

This chain joins TRBV9 and TRBJ2-1; D is ambiguous. V was cut by 2 bases and J by 0 bases, with 9 bases left in between. This CDR3 is 15 amino acids long. Germline V lookup: CDR1 SGDLS, CDR2 YYNGEE. This CDR3 reads CASSVHRVSYNEQFF. Written as DNA, the CDR3 is TGTGCCAGCAGCGTCCACAGAGTCTCCTACAATGAGCAGTTCTTC.

This clone was seen at least ten times. The gene calls are TRBV2 and TRBJ2-7; D gene uncertain. Germline CDR1 reads SNHLY; CDR2 reads FYNNEI. The CDR3 extends over 10 amino acids. CDR3 DNA: TGTGCCAGCAGTTACTCAGAGCACACGGTC. As protein: CASSYSEHTV.

Remarks on this clone: Different DNA sequences within this sample yield the same CDR3. The chain uses TRBV12-3 or TRBV12-4 and TRBJ1-5; D gene ambiguous. This CDR3 has 12 residues. Between the trimmed V and J ends, which lost 6 bases and 1 base, there was a span of 4 bases. The CDR3 nucleotides are TGTGCCAGCAGCTGGAGCAATCAGCCCCAGCATTTT. Its protein product is CASSWSNQPQHF.

V and J are TRBV7-9 and TRBJ2-5, with 10 positions matching TRBD2. Looked up from germline, CDR1 is SEHNR and CDR2 is FQNEAQ (reference sequence). The CDR3 spans 15 residues. Unmatched junction bases numbered 6, after V lost 3 bases and J lost 5 bases. CDR3 in amino acids: CASSFSGGAKETQYF. The CDR3, as DNA: TGTGCCAGCAGCTTCAGCGGGGGGGCCAAGGAGACCCAGTACTTC.

This clone was detected only once. The CDR3 region has the DNA TGCGCCAGCAGCCAAGAAGCGGGGGGGACCGAGCAGTACTTC. Its translation is CASSQEAGGTEQYF. This chain links TRBV4-1 with TRBJ2-7; 10 bases fit TRBD2. This CDR3 has 14 amino acids. The V gene's germline CDR1 is MGHRA and CDR2 YSYEKL. V shed 0 bases, J shed 6 bases, and the junction held 2 bases outside the gene matches.

Points on this clone: Compared with germline, one end of the junction differs, possibly owing to a read error. V is TRBV2 and J is TRBJ2-7; the D is unclear. The CDR3 loop spans 13 amino acids. Germline V gives CDR1 SNHLY, CDR2 FYNNEI. The CDR3 region is CASKVSSSNEQYF. CDR3 in DNA: TGTGCCAGCAAGGTCAGTTCCTCCAACGAGCAGTACTTC.

This clone has just a few counts. The chain uses TRBV7-8 and TRBJ1-5; a weak D match, TRBD1 (5 bases). From germline, CDR1 is SGHVS and CDR2 FQNEAQ. V gave up 3 bases and J gave up 0 bases, with 9 bases separating them. This CDR3 has 15 amino acids. The CDR3 coding sequence is TGTGCCAGCAGCTTTGACAGAGCTAGCAATCAGCCCCAGCATTTT. This encodes CASSFDRASNQPQHF.

The chain has TRBV7-9 and TRBJ1-4; D might be TRBD1 (6 bases). CDR3 length: 17 amino acids. In germline, CDR1 is SEHNR, CDR2 FQNEAQ (reference sequence). With 3 bases removed from V and 0 bases from J, the gap between germline ends came to 14 bases. CDR3 nucleotide sequence: TGTGCCAGCAGCTTTGCAGGGGTTACTGCAACTAATGAAAAACTGTTTTTT. It codes for CASSFAGVTATNEKLFF. The whole variable domain, remainder taken from reference TRBV7-9 and TRBJ1-4, is DTGVSQNPRHKITKRGQNVTFRCDPISEHNRLYWYRQTLGQGPEFLTYFQNEAQLEKSRLLSDRFSAERPKGSFSTLEIQRTEQGDSAMYLCASSFAGVTATNEKLFFGSGTQLSVL.

The chain is built from TRBV21-1 and TRBJ1-5. TRBV21-1 is designated a pseudogene. The CDR3 contains 20 residues. The CDR3 spells CASSKEAFISTPYSNQPQHF. The CDR3 bases are TGTGCCAGCAGCAAAGAGGCATTCATTTCAACCCCCTATAGCAATCAGCCCCAGCATTTT.

The chain carries TRBV12-3 or TRBV12-4 and TRBJ1-1; TRBD1 agrees at 7 bases. The V segment lost 7 bases and the J segment 10 bases; nucleotides outside the gene matches: 6. The CDR3 has 11 residues. The CDR3 here is CASIYGQVAFF. CDR3 DNA sequence: TGTGCCAGCATTTACGGACAGGTAGCTTTCTTT.

The chain recombines TRBV9 with TRBJ2-1; 8 positions agree with TRBD2. V was pared by 0 bases and J by 4 bases, with 9 bases of the junction left unmatched. The CDR3 extends over 17 amino acids. Germline CDR1 is SGDLS and CDR2 is YYNGEE. The CDR3 DNA follows: TGTGCCAGCAGCGTAGAAGAGGCGGGGGGCTATTACAATGAGCAGTTCTTC. This encodes CASSVEEAGGYYNEQFF.

The chain carries TRBV2 and TRBJ2-1; 8 nucleotides agree with TRBD1. V was clipped by 6 bases and J by 7 bases; unmatched bases: 5. This CDR3 region has 13 residues. Germline V gene lookup returns CDR1 SNHLY and CDR2 FYNNEI. CDR3 bases: TGTGCCAGCAGCAGGGGGCCAAGGAATGAGCAGTTCTTC. This codes for CASSRGPRNEQFF.

The rearrangement links TRBV18 to TRBJ1-4; D is undetermined. V was clipped by 4 bases and J by 5 bases, with 14 bases between them. The CDR3 loop spans 15 amino acids. The germline CDR1 and CDR2 sequences are KGHSH and LQKENI. CDR3 sequence: CASSRGKGPNEKLFF. Here the CDR3 DNA reads TGTGCCAGCTCACGCGGGAAGGGCCCAAATGAAAAACTGTTTTTT.

The chain has TRBV13 and TRBJ2-7, with a tentative D call TRBD1 (5 bases). V lost 5 bases and J lost 3, with 8 bases in between. Germline V gene lookup returns CDR1 PRHDT and CDR2 FYEKMQ (reference sequence). This CDR3 spans 12 amino acids. Here the CDR3 reads CASSQGDYEQYV. CDR3 coding DNA: TGTGCCAGCAGCCAAGGGGACTACGAGCAGTACGTC.

The V and J genes are TRBV6-5 and TRBJ1-5; D remains ambiguous. Trimming left V 6 bases short and J 6 bases short, with 15 bases between. The V gene's germline CDR1 is MNHEY and CDR2 SVGAGI. The CDR3 totals 14 residues. CDR3 in amino acids: CASSSLWQLQPQHF. The DNA for the CDR3 is TGTGCCAGCAGCTCCTTGTGGCAGCTTCAGCCCCAGCATTTT.

This sequence joins TRBV5-1 and TRBJ2-2, with a possible D match to TRBD1 (6 bases). Germline V CDR1 and CDR2: SGHRS, YFSETQ. Trimming took off 4 bases at V and 5 bases at J, with 12 bases between the two ends. CDR3 length: 14 residues. The CDR3 bases are TGCGCCAGCAGCCGGACAGAGATTACCGGGGAGCTGTTTTTT. Translating gives CASSRTEITGELFF.

The chain joins TRBV3-1 (or the pseudogene TRBV3-2) to TRBJ1-1; D is unclear. Germline V CDR1 and CDR2: LGHDT, YNNKEL (reference sequence). The CDR3 contains 11 residues. V lost 7 bases, J lost 4 bases, and 7 bases lay in between. The CDR3 loop is CASMGFTEAFF. CDR3 DNA sequence: TGTGCCAGCATGGGGTTCACTGAAGCTTTCTTT.

For the CDR3, the DNA is TGTGCCAGCAGTGGGACTCTTGCCCTGGCCACCGGGGAGCTGTTTTTT. Translating it yields CASSGTLALATGELFF. V gene TRBV25-1 combines with J gene TRBJ2-2; D possibly corresponds to TRBD2 (5 bases). The CDR3 length is 16 residues. The V gene lost 4 bases and the J gene lost 4 bases, with 16 bases spanning the gap. Germline V lookup: CDR1 MGHDK, CDR2 SYGVNS.

This chain links TRBV18 with TRBJ1-2; 8 bases line up with TRBD1. The CDR3 is 14 residues long. In germline, CDR1 is KGHSH, CDR2 LQKENI. V lost 6 bases and J lost 6; bases outside the gene matches: 9. CDR3 residues: CASSPRTGMNGYTF. Written as DNA, the CDR3 is TGTGCCAGCTCTCCTAGGACAGGGATGAATGGCTACACCTTC.

V gene TRBV7-3 combines with J gene TRBJ2-3; no clear D gene. Per the germline V gene, CDR1 is SGHTA and CDR2 is FQGTGA. The CDR3 has 12 residues. V lost 3 bases to trimming and J lost 5 bases, with 6 bases between them. The CDR3 sequence: CASSFGRDTQYF. CDR3 nucleotides: TGTGCCAGCAGCTTCGGAAGAGATACGCAGTATTTT.

This chain links TRBV6-5 with TRBJ1-2; 8 positions agree with TRBD1. The V and J ends lost 7 bases and 7 bases, in that order; junction bases with no gene match: 5. The CDR3 length is 12 residues. CDR1 and CDR2 (germline): MNHEY, SVGAGI. The CDR3: CASTTGGTGYTF. CDR3 in DNA: TGTGCCAGCACCACAGGGGGGACTGGCTACACCTTC.

CDR3 in DNA: TGTGCCAGTGGGGGGGACAGGGGACGCGAGCAGTACTTC. Translation: CASGGDRGREQYF. V gene TRBV2 combines with J gene TRBJ2-7, with 10 bases fitting TRBD1. CDR3 length equals 13 residues. Trimming took 9 bases from V and 6 from J; bases not matched to a gene: 8. CDR1 is SNHLY, CDR2 FYNNEI, per germline. Together with reference TRBV2 and TRBJ2-7, the CDR3 gives the full variable domain: EPEVTQTPSHQVTQMGQEVILRCVPISNHLYFYWYRQILGQKVEFLVSFYNNEISEKSEIFDDQFSVERPDGSNFTLKIRSTKLEDSAMYFCASGGDRGREQYFGPGTRLTVT.

The rearrangement joins TRBV9 to TRBJ1-6; D remains unclear. Germline V gives CDR1 SGDLS, CDR2 YYNGEE. With 1 base removed from V and 7 bases from J, the gap between germline ends came to 3 bases. The CDR3 runs to 12 residues. The CDR3 loop reads CASSVPNSPLHF. CDR3 in DNA: TGTGCCAGCAGCGTACCGAATTCACCCCTCCACTTT. The full variable domain, in which reference TRBV9 and TRBJ1-6 provide the parts outside the CDR3, is DSGVTQTPKHLITATGQRVTLRCSPRSGDLSVYWYQQSLDQGLQFLIQYYNGEERAKGNILERFSAQQFPDLHSELNLSSLELGDSALYFCASSVPNSPLHFGNGTRLTVT.

The chain carries TRBV3-1 (or the pseudogene TRBV3-2) and TRBJ2-5, with D possibly TRBD1 on 6 matching bases. Germline V gene data show CDR1 as LGHDT and CDR2 as YNNKEL (reference sequence). V gave up 2 bases and J gave up 2 bases, with 12 bases separating them. The length of the CDR3 is 15 residues. The CDR3 DNA is TGTGCCAGCAGCCAAAGAGGGACACGACAAGAGACCCAGTACTTC. Protein sequence: CASSQRGTRQETQYF.

CDR3 nucleotide sequence: TGTGCCAGCAGGTCGACAGGGGAGGTCGAAAAACTGTTTTTT. Translation: CASRSTGEVEKLFF. The chain recombines TRBV6-5 with TRBJ1-4, with 8 bases identical to TRBD1. The CDR3 contains 14 residues. The V segment lost 6 bases and the J segment 8 bases; nucleotides outside the gene matches: 8. CDR1 MNHEY and CDR2 SVGAGI come from the germline V gene.

This chain links TRBV4-2 with TRBJ2-2; D is uncertain. Deletions cut 3 bases from V and 3 bases from J, with 8 bases between. The CDR3 consists of 14 residues. Germline CDR1 LGHNA, CDR2 YNFKEQ. The CDR3: CASSHGQDTGELFF. Written as DNA, the CDR3 is TGTGCCAGCAGCCACGGTCAAGACACCGGGGAGCTGTTTTTT.

This rearrangement joins TRBV10-2 to TRBJ1-3; the match to TRBD1 covers 7 bases. The CDR3 runs 14 residues. V lost 5 bases, J lost 2 bases, and 3 bases stayed unmatched. Germline V lookup: CDR1 WSHSY, CDR2 SAAADI. This CDR3 is CASSPTGAGNTIYF. DNA for the CDR3: TGCGCCAGCAGTCCCACAGGGGCTGGAAACACCATATATTTT.

This sequence joins TRBV6-5 and TRBJ2-5; D is uncertain. The CDR3 sequence is 13 residues long. Between the trimmed V and J ends, which lost 0 bases and 7 bases, there was a span of 9 bases. The germline V gene encodes CDR1 MNHEY and CDR2 SVGAGI. CDR3 bases: TGTGCCAGCAGTTACTCGAGTCTGGCGACCCAGTACTTC. This sequence encodes CASSYSSLATQYF.

This clone has only one observation. V usage is TRBV5-1 and J usage is TRBJ1-5; the match to TRBD1 covers 8 bases. With 0 bases clipped from V and 5 bases from J, the junction kept 13 bases outside the gene matches. CDR3 length: 18 amino acids. Germline CDR1 SGHRS, CDR2 YFSETQ. CDR3 coding DNA: TGCGCCAGCAGCTTGGACCCCATTACAGGGGGAGGACATCAGCCCCAGCATTTT. This translates into CASSLDPITGGGHQPQHF.